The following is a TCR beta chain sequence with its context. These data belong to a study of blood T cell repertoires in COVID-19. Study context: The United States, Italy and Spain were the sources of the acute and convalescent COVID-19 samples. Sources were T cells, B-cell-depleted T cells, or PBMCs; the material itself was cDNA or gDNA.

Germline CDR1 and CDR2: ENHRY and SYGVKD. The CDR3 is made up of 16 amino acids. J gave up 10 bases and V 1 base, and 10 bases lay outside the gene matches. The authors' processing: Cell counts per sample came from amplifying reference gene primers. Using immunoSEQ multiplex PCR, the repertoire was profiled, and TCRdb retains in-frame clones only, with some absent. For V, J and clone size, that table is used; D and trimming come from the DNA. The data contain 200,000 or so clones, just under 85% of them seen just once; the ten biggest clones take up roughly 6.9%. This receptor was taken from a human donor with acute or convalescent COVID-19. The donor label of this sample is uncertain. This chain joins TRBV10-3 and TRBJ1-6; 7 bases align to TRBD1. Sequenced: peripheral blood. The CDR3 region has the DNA TGTGCCATCAGTGAGTGGAAGACAGGGATGGGCTCACCCCTCCACTTT. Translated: CAISEWKTGMGSPLHF.